A selection of T cell receptor beta chains follows, all from one sample in a study of blood T cell repertoires in COVID-19. Sequenced by immunoSEQ multiplex PCR; TCRdb stores in-frame clones only, minus some. The sample has fewer than 250,000 clones; 70% to 80% are singletons. Sequencing was done on a sample of peripheral blood. The receptors stem from a woman in her forties or fifties with acute or convalescent COVID-19. Each CDR3 is given with its conserved first and last residue. Each record gives: clone size, V gene, D gene, J gene, CDR3 DNA, CDR3 protein. The D gene is left open where the match is weak. For some rows the clone size is stated as once, few or many, or as a class when expanded; others skip it.

clone_size: once; v_call: TRBV28; d_call: -; j_call: TRBJ2-7; cdr3_nt: TGTGCCAGCCGGACGGGGGTCTACGAGCAGTACTTC; cdr3_aa: CASRTGVYEQYF
clone_size: -; v_call: TRBV5-5; d_call: TRBD2; j_call: TRBJ2-3; cdr3_nt: TGTGCCAGCAGCTTGGAACTAGCGAGCACAGATACGCAGTATTTT; cdr3_aa: CASSLELASTDTQYF
clone_size: -; v_call: TRBV3-1/TRBV3-2; d_call: -; j_call: TRBJ1-4; cdr3_nt: TGTGCCAGCAGCCGGAGGACAACTAATGAAAAACTGTTTTTT; cdr3_aa: CASSRRTTNEKLFF
clone_size: -; v_call: TRBV5-1; d_call: TRBD1; j_call: TRBJ2-7; cdr3_nt: TGCGCCAGCAGCGCAGGGGACAGGTTGGACGAGCAGTACTTC; cdr3_aa: CASSAGDRLDEQYF
clone_size: -; v_call: TRBV6-5; d_call: -; j_call: TRBJ2-7; cdr3_nt: TGTGCCAGTGGGACTCAGAGCTCCTACGAGCAGTACTTC; cdr3_aa: CASGTQSSYEQYF
clone_size: -; v_call: TRBV19; d_call: TRBD1; j_call: TRBJ2-7; cdr3_nt: TGTGCCAGTAGCCTATCAGGGCAGGGGGCGATCGAACAGTACTTC; cdr3_aa: CASSLSGQGAIEQYF
clone_size: -; v_call: TRBV4-3; d_call: -; j_call: TRBJ2-7; cdr3_nt: TGCGCCAGCAGCCAAGTCCCCCGAGGGACCTACGAGCAGTACTTC; cdr3_aa: CASSQVPRGTYEQYF
clone_size: -; v_call: TRBV18; d_call: TRBD2; j_call: TRBJ2-7; cdr3_nt: TGTGCCAGCTCACCAAACCGGGAGGGTCGCGAGCAGTACTTC; cdr3_aa: CASSPNREGREQYF
clone_size: -; v_call: TRBV5-1; d_call: TRBD1; j_call: TRBJ2-7; cdr3_nt: TGCGCCAGCTTTGAACAAGTTGGGACAGTCTACGAGCAGTACTTC; cdr3_aa: CASFEQVGTVYEQYF
clone_size: -; v_call: TRBV19; d_call: TRBD2; j_call: TRBJ2-5; cdr3_nt: TGTGCCAGTGGCCCGGGGGGGCAAGAGACCCAGTACTTC; cdr3_aa: CASGPGGQETQYF
clone_size: -; v_call: TRBV6-2/TRBV6-3; d_call: -; j_call: TRBJ1-1; cdr3_nt: TGTGCCAGCAGTTTCTACACTGAAGCTTTCTTT; cdr3_aa: CASSFYTEAFF
clone_size: -; v_call: TRBV19; d_call: TRBD1; j_call: TRBJ1-4; cdr3_nt: TGTGCCAGTACTCCCGACAGGGCAACTAATGAAAAACTGTTTTTT; cdr3_aa: CASTPDRATNEKLFF
clone_size: -; v_call: TRBV9; d_call: TRBD1; j_call: TRBJ2-5; cdr3_nt: TGTGCCAGCAGCGTAGGGTGGGGACAGGGTTTCCAAGAGACCCAGTACTTC; cdr3_aa: CASSVGWGQGFQETQYF
clone_size: -; v_call: TRBV5-1; d_call: TRBD2; j_call: TRBJ2-1; cdr3_nt: TGCGCCAGCGCTAGAACGGGGGGGTACAATGAGCAGTTCTTC; cdr3_aa: CASARTGGYNEQFF
clone_size: few; v_call: TRBV20-1; d_call: TRBD2; j_call: TRBJ2-1; cdr3_nt: TGCAGTGCTAGTAGGCTAGCGGGGGGCCTTAGCTCCTACAATGAGCAGTTCTTC; cdr3_aa: CSASRLAGGLSSYNEQFF
clone_size: -; v_call: TRBV30; d_call: -; j_call: TRBJ1-2; cdr3_nt: TGTGCCTGGAGTTCCGGGTCGGGCTATGGCTACACCTTC; cdr3_aa: CAWSSGSGYGYTF
clone_size: -; v_call: TRBV5-6; d_call: TRBD1; j_call: TRBJ1-6; cdr3_nt: TGTGCCAGCAGCTTGTTCGGGTCCGGACAGGATAATTCACCCCTCCACTTT; cdr3_aa: CASSLFGSGQDNSPLHF
clone_size: -; v_call: TRBV15; d_call: -; j_call: TRBJ2-7; cdr3_nt: TGTGCCACCAGCAGAGATTGGGCCGGTGGGCACCGCCCCTACGAGCAGTACTTC; cdr3_aa: CATSRDWAGGHRPYEQYF
clone_size: -; v_call: TRBV30; d_call: -; j_call: TRBJ1-2; cdr3_nt: TGTGCCTGGAGTAGGGGCGGGAACGGCTATGGCTACACCTTC; cdr3_aa: CAWSRGGNGYGYTF
clone_size: -; v_call: TRBV21-1; d_call: -; j_call: TRBJ1-2; cdr3_nt: TGTGCCAGCAGCGAAGAAACTAACAAGGGGGACAGGGCCCTCTATGGCTACACCTTC; cdr3_aa: CASSEETNKGDRALYGYTF
clone_size: -; v_call: TRBV2; d_call: -; j_call: TRBJ2-1; cdr3_nt: TGTGCCACCACAAGACAGGCAAACAATGAGCAGTTCTTC; cdr3_aa: CATTRQANNEQFF
clone_size: once; v_call: TRBV7-8; d_call: TRBD1; j_call: TRBJ1-5; cdr3_nt: TGTGCCAGCAGCTTGGGACAGGGGGCTGTACAGCCCCAGCATTTT; cdr3_aa: CASSLGQGAVQPQHF
clone_size: -; v_call: TRBV5-4; d_call: -; j_call: TRBJ1-2; cdr3_nt: TGTGCCAGCAGCTTGACAGGCCCCTCCTATGGCTACACCTTC; cdr3_aa: CASSLTGPSYGYTF
clone_size: -; v_call: TRBV7-8; d_call: -; j_call: TRBJ2-3; cdr3_nt: TGTGCCAGCAGCTTAAGGCTAGGATTCCCTAGCACAGATACGCAGTATTTT; cdr3_aa: CASSLRLGFPSTDTQYF
clone_size: few; v_call: TRBV4-2; d_call: -; j_call: TRBJ2-7; cdr3_nt: TGTGCCAGCAGCCAAGCCCTTAGCTCCACCTACGAGCAGTACTTC; cdr3_aa: CASSQALSSTYEQYF
clone_size: -; v_call: TRBV7-2; d_call: -; j_call: TRBJ2-1; cdr3_nt: TGTGCCAGCAGCACAGATAGCGGTCGGCAGAATGAGCAGTTCTTC; cdr3_aa: CASSTDSGRQNEQFF
clone_size: few; v_call: TRBV25-1; d_call: -; j_call: TRBJ1-6; cdr3_nt: TGTGCCAGCAGTGATACTAGTAGTATTAATTCACCCCTCCACTTT; cdr3_aa: CASSDTSSINSPLHF
clone_size: -; v_call: TRBV28; d_call: -; j_call: TRBJ1-2; cdr3_nt: TGTGCCAGCAGTTTAACAGATGGCTACACCTTC; cdr3_aa: CASSLTDGYTF